This TCR beta chain is drawn from a study of siplizumab effects on memory and regulatory T cells. Trimming left V 3 bases short and J 1 base short, with 7 bases between. CDR1 MDHEN and CDR2 SYDVKM come from the germline V gene. CDR3 size: 13 residues. The protocol was immunoSEQ multiplex PCR, while the TCRdb copy is restricted to in-frame clones and leaves out a portion. The sample comprises roughly 100,000 clones, roughly 96% of which are singletons, and 0.031% rests with the top ten. The chain uses TRBV28 and TRBJ2-7; D is undetermined. The specimen sequenced was naive CD4+ T cells sorted from blood. The sequence was obtained from a human donor in good health. CDR3 in DNA: TGTGCCAGCAGTTTTCTACGTTCCTACGAGCAGTACTTC. This gives the protein CASSFLRSYEQYF.